The 6 T cell receptor beta chains below were found in one sample sequenced in a study of tumor-infiltrating lymphocytes in primary liver carcinoma. The investigators made TCR beta cDNA from about 510 ng total RNA, using a constant-region primer. Each TCR beta library was derived from three nested multiplex PCR rounds that employed slightly modified ARM-PCR. A C-beta reverse primer was combined with TRBV1-TRBV30 forward primers in the first two PCR rounds, and each round had roughly 11 cycles. TCRdb reprocessed the multiplex PCR reads with MiXCR, giving one entry per CDR3 protein. Among 90,000 to 100,000 distinct CDR3 sequences listed, about 70% were seen once. Unsorted bulk tissue, 20-30 mg of it, served as the source for co-extraction of RNA and DNA. Sequenced material: liver tumor tissue from sampling region 5. Stated subset: tumor region T5, tumor centre. The source of these receptors is a woman in her sixties with primary liver carcinoma and hepatitis B virus infection.

Comments on this clonotype: Since the CDR3 does not end with the conserved phenylalanine or tryptophan, this likely comes from a read error. This sequence joins TRBV12-3 or TRBV12-4 and TRBJ1-1, with D possibly TRBD1 on 6 matching bases. The length of the CDR3 is 16 residues. CDR3 loop: CASSLPGGAPSTEAFS. The CDR3 DNA follows: TGTGCCAGTAGTTTACCGGGGGGGGCGCCTAGCACTGAAGCTTTCTCT.

Regarding this clonotype: Mismatch with germline at one junction end may stem from a read error. The rearrangement uses TRBV11-1 and TRBJ2-7, with D possibly matching TRBD2 (7 bases). Germline loops: CDR1 SGHAT, CDR2 FQDESV (reference sequence). The CDR3 has 15 residues. DNA of the CDR3: TGTGCCGGCAGCCCTCGGACAGCGGGACTACGCGAGCACTACTTC. It encodes CAGSPRTAGLREHYF.

This clonotype was seen ten or more times. The chain has TRBV29-1 and TRBJ2-2; 8 nucleotides agree with TRBD1. Germline V gives CDR1 SQVTM, CDR2 ANQGSEA. The CDR3 has 12 residues. Trimming removed 6 bases from V and 7 bases from J; junction bases left unmatched: 4. The CDR3 coding sequence is TGCAGCGTGGCAGGGGGCATCGGGGAGCTGTTTTTT. This translates into CSVAGGIGELFF.

With regard to this clonotype: This may arise from a read error, as a much more abundant clone is one base away. The genes are TRBV5-1 and TRBJ2-5; unclear D gene. Germline loops: CDR1 SGHRS, CDR2 YFSETQ. There are 16 residues in the CDR3. The DNA for the CDR3 is TGCGCCAGCGGCTTAGGCGCGAACAAGGCCGGGGAGACCCAGTACTTC. Protein sequence: CASGLGANKAGETQYF.

With respect to this clonotype: One junction end does not reproduce the germline sequence, and a read error may be involved. The gene calls are TRBV11-3 and TRBJ2-3; D is unclear. The CDR3 is 15 residues long. CDR1 is SGHNT and CDR2 is YENEEA in the germline V gene. For the CDR3, the DNA is TGTGCCAGCAGCTTAAATCGACATACTACGGATACGCGGTATTTT. Its translation is CASSLNRHTTDTRYF.

In the case of this clonotype: Just one base apart from a much larger clone, this may be a read error. CDR3 sequence reads: CAWGRTVGRSYTF. CDR3 DNA sequence: TGTGCCTGGGGCCGCACAGTGGGCCGGAGCTACACCTTC. The chain employs TRBV30 and TRBJ1-2; D unresolved. Trimming took off 5 bases at V and 9 bases at J, with 19 bases between the two ends. CDR3 length equals 13 residues. The germline CDR1 and CDR2 sequences are GTSNPN and SVGIG (reference sequence).